This T cell receptor (beta chain) was documented in a study of blood T cell repertoires in COVID-19. Turning to the study itself: Samples came from the United States, Italy and Spain, spanning acute and convalescent COVID-19. Sample material is recorded as cDNA or gDNA derived from T cells, B-cell-depleted T cells, or PBMCs.

The V end was cut by 4 bases, the J end by 0 bases, with 15 bases between. There are 16 residues in the CDR3. Per germline, CDR1 MNHEY and CDR2 SMNVEV (reference sequence). The sample holds a few counts of this clone. Under the authors' procedure: It was from reference gene primer amplification that nucleated cell counts were estimated. Sequencing used immunoSEQ multiplex PCR; TCRdb keeps in-frame clones, though not all of them. V and J calls and clone size are given by that table; D and trimming were obtained from the DNA. The sample carries more than 85,000 clones, approximately 90% recorded once. The material sequenced was peripheral blood. The gene calls are TRBV27 and TRBJ1-1; D uncertain. The clonotype originates from a woman aged 80 or older with acute or convalescent COVID-19. The CDR3 reads CASSSSSGSLNTEAFF. CDR3 coding DNA: TGTGCCAGCAGTTCTTCCTCCGGGAGCTTGAACACTGAAGCTTTCTTT.